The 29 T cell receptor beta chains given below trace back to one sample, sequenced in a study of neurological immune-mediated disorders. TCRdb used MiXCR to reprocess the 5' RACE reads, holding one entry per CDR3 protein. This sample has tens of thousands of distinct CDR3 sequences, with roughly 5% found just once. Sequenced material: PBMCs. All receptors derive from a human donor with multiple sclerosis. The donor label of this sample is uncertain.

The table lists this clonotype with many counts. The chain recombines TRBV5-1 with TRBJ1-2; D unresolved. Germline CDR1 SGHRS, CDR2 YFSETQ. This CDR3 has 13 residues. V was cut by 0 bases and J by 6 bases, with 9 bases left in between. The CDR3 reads CASSLVGRDGYTF. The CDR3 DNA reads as TGCGCCAGCAGCTTGGTAGGAAGGGATGGCTACACCTTC.

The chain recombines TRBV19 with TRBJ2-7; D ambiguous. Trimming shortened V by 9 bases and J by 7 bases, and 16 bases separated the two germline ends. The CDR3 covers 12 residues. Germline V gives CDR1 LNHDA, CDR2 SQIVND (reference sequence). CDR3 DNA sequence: TGTGCCAGCTCCTATCCTGGCGGAGAGCAGTACTTC. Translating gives CASSYPGGEQYF.

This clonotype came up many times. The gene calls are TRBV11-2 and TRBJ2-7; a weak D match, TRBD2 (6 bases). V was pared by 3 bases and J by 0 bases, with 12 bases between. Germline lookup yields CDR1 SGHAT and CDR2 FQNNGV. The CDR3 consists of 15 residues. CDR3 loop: CASSLGRGPSYEQYF. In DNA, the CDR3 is TGTGCCAGCAGCTTGGGGCGGGGCCCCTCCTACGAGCAGTACTTC.

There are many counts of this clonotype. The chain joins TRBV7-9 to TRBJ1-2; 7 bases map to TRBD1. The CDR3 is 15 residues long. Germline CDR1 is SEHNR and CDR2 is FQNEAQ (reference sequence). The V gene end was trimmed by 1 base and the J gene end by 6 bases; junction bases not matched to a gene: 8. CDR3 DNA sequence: TGTGCCAGCAGCTTAGGGGTAGGGGGCGTGGATGGCTACACCTTC. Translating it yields CASSLGVGGVDGYTF.

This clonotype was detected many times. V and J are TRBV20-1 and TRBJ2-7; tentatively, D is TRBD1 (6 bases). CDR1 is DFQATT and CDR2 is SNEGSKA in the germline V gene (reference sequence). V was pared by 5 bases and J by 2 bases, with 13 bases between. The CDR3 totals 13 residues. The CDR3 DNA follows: TGCAGTGCTCCAGCCACAGGGACCTACGAGCAGTACTTC. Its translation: CSAPATGTYEQYF.

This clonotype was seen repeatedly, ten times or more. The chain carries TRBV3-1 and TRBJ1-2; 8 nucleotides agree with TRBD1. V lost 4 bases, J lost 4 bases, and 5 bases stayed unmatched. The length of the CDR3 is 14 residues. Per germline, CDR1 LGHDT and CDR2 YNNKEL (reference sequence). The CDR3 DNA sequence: TGTGCCAGCAGCCCCAACACAGGGGGCTATGGCTACACCTTC. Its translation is CASSPNTGGYGYTF.

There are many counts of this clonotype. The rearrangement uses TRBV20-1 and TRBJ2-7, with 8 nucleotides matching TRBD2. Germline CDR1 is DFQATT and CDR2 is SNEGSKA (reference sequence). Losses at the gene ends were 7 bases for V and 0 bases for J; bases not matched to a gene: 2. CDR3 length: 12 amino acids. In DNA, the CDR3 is TGCAGTGTAAGCGGGAGCTCCTACGAGCAGTACTTC. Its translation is CSVSGSSYEQYF.

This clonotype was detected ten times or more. This CDR3 is CASSLDYSYEQYF. CDR3 DNA sequence: TGTGCCAGCAGTTTAGACTACTCCTACGAGCAGTACTTC. The J gene is TRBJ2-7, the V gene TRBV28, with D maybe TRBD2 (5 bases). V was shortened by 2 bases and J by 0 bases, with 5 bases between the two germline ends. The germline gives CDR1 MDHEN, CDR2 SYDVKM. The CDR3 runs to 13 residues.

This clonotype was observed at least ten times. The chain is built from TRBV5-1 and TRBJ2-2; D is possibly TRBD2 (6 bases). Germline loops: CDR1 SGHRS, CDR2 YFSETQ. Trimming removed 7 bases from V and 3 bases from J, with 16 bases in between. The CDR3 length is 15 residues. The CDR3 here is CASRAGFGDTGELFF. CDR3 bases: TGCGCCAGCCGGGCGGGGTTCGGCGACACCGGGGAGCTGTTTTTT.

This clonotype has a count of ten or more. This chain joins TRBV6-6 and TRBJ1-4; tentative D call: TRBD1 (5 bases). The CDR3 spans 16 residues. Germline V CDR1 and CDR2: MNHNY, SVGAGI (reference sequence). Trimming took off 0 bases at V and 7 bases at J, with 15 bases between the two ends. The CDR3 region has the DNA TGTGCCAGCAGTTACTCGCATGGGACCGCTTCTGAAAAACTGTTTTTT. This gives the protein CASSYSHGTASEKLFF.

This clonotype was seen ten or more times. DNA for the CDR3: TGTGCCAGCAGCTTGTGGGGGGAGTCCGAGCAGTACTTC. This codes for CASSLWGESEQYF. This chain uses TRBV7-9 with TRBJ2-7; the D gene is possibly TRBD2 (6 bases). In germline, CDR1 is SEHNR, CDR2 FQNEAQ (reference sequence). The CDR3 spans 13 residues. Between the trimmed V and J ends, which lost 3 bases and 6 bases, there was a span of 12 bases.

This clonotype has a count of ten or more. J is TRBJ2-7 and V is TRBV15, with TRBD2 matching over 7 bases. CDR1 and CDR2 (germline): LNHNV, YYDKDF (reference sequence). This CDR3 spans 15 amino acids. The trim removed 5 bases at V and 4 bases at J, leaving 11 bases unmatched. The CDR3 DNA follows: TGTGCCACCAGCCATTCGGGGGGTTGGTTATACGAGCAGTACTTC. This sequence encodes CATSHSGGWLYEQYF.

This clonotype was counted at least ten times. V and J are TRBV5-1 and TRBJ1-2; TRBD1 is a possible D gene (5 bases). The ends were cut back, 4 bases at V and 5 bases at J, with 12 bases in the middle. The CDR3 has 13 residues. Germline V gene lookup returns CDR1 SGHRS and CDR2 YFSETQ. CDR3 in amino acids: CASSRDAIYGYTF. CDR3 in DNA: TGCGCCAGCAGCCGGGACGCCATTTATGGCTACACCTTC.

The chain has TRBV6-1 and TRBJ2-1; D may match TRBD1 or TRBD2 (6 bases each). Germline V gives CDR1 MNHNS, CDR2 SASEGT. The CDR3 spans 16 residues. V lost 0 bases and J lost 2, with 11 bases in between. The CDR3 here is CASSEAGGRAYNEQFF. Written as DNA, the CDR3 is TGTGCCAGCAGTGAAGCCGGGGGCCGGGCCTACAATGAGCAGTTCTTC.

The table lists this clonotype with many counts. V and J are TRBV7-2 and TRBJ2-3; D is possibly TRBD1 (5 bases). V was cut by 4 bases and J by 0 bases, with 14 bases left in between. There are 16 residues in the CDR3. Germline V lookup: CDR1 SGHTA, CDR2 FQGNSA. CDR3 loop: CASSYHRRISTDTQYF. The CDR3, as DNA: TGTGCCAGCAGCTACCACAGGAGAATAAGCACAGATACGCAGTATTTT.

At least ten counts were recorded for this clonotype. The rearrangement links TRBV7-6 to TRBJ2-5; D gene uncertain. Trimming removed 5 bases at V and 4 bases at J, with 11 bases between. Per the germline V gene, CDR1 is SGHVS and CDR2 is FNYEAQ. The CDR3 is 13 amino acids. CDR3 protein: CASSLPALETQYF. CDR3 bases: TGTGCCAGCAGCCTACCCGCTCTAGAGACCCAGTACTTC.

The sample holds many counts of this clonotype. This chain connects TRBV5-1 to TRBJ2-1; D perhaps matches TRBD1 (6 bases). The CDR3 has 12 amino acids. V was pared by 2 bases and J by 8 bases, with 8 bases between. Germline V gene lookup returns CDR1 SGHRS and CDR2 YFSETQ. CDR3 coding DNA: TGCGCCAGCAGCTTACAGGGTGATGAGCAGTTCTTC. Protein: CASSLQGDEQFF.

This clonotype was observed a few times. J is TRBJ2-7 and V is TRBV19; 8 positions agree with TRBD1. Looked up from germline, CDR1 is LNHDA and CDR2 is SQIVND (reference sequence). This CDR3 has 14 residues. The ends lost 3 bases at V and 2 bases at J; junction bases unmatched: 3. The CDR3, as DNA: TGTGCCAGTAGTATGAGGGACAGGACCTACGAGCAGTACTTC. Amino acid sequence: CASSMRDRTYEQYF.

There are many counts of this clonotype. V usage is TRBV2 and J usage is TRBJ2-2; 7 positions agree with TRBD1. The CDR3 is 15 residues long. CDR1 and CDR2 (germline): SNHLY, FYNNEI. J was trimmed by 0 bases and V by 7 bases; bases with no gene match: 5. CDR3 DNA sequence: TGTGCCAGCACCCCGGGACAGTCGAACACCGGGGAGCTGTTTTTT. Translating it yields CASTPGQSNTGELFF.

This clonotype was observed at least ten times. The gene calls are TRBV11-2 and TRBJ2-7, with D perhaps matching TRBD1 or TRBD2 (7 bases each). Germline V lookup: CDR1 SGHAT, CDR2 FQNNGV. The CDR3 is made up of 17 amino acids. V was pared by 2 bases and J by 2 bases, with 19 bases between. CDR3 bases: TGTGCCAGCAGCTTACTGGGAGGGGGCATACGGGCCTACGAGCAGTACTTC. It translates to CASSLLGGGIRAYEQYF.

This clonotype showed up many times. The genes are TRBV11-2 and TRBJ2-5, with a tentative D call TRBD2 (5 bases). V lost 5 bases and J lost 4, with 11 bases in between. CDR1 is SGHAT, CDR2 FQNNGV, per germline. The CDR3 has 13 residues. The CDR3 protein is CASSPPRGETQYF. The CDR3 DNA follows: TGTGCCAGCAGCCCCCCCCGGGGAGAGACCCAGTACTTC.

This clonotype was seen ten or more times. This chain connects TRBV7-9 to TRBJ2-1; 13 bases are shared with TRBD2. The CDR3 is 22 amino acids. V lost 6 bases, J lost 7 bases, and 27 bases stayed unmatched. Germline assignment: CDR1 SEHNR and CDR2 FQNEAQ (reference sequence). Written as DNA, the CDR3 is TGTGCCAGCAGGCCTCGCGGGCTAGCGGGGCTCACTAGCGGGGGGGCTAAGAATGAGCAGTTCTTC. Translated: CASRPRGLAGLTSGGAKNEQFF.

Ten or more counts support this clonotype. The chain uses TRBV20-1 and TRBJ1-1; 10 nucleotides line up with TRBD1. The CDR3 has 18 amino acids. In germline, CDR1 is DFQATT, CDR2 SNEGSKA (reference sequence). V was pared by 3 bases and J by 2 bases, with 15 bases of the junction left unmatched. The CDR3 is CSASVYPSGTGANTEAFF. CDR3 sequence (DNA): TGCAGTGCTAGTGTTTACCCATCCGGGACAGGGGCTAACACTGAAGCTTTCTTT.

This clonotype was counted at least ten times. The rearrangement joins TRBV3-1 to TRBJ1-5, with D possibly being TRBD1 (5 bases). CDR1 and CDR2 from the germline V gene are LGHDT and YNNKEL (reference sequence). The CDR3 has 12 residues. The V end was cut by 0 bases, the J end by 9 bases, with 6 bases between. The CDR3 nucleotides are TGTGCCAGCAGCCAAGATGGGGGGCCCCAGCATTTT. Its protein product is CASSQDGGPQHF.

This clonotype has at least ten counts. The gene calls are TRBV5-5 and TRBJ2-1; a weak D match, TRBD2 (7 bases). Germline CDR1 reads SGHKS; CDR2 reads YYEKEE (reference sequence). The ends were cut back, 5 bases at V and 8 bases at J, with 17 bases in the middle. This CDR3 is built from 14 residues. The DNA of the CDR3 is TGTGCCAGCAGTACCGGGGGGCTAAGCGATGAGCAGTTCTTC. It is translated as CASSTGGLSDEQFF.

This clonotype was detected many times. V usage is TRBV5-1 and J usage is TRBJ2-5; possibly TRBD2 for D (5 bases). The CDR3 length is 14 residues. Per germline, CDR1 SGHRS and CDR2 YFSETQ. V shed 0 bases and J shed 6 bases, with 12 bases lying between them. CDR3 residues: CASSLAGGTQTQYF. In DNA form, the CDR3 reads TGCGCCAGCAGCTTGGCCGGAGGAACGCAGACCCAGTACTTC.

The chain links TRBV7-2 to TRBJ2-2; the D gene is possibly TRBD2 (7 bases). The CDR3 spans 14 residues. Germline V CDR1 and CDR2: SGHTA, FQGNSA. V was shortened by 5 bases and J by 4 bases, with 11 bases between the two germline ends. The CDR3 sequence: CASSLRGGTGELFF. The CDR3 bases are TGTGCCAGCAGCCTTAGGGGGGGCACCGGGGAGCTGTTTTTT.

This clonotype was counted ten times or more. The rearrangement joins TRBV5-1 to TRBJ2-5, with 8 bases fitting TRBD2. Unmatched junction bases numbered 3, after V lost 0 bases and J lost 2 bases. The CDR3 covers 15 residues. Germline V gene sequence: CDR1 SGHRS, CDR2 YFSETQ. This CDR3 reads CASSLGPSGQETQYF. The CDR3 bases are TGCGCCAGCAGCTTGGGCCCTAGCGGGCAAGAGACCCAGTACTTC. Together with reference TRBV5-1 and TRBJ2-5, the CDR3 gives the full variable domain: KAGVTQTPRYLIKTRGQQVTLSCSPISGHRSVSWYQQTPGQGLQFLFEYFSETQRNKGNFPGRFSGRQFSNSRSEMNVSTLELGDSALYLCASSLGPSGQETQYFGPGTRLLVL.

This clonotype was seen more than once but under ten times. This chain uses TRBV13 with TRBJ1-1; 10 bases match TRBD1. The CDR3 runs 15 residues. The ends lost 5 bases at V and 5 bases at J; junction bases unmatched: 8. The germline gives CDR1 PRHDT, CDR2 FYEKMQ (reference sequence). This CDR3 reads CASSRDRGGSTEAFF. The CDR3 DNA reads TGTGCCAGCAGCAGGGACAGGGGAGGGAGTACTGAAGCTTTCTTT.